This entry concerns a single T cell receptor (beta chain). Its cognate antigen is unknown. CDR3 size: 12 residues. Trimming stripped 11 bases from V and 7 bases from J, with 14 bases between. CDR1 and CDR2 from the germline V gene are SNHLY and FYNNEI. This sample was taken from a study of cytomegalovirus exposure and HLA in healthy donors. Study background: Of all 400 or so donors who were genotyped, roughly 81% belonged to the Caucasian-associated ancestry cluster. Whole-study findings and limits: Most subjects' HLA-A and HLA-B alleles were reportedly predicted from TCR beta sequences. As was reported, the classifier diagnosed cytomegalovirus status with high specificity and sensitivity. TRBV6-2, TRBV6-3 and some other V segments were excluded as indistinguishable.

PCR involved 60 Vbeta and 13 Jbeta primers. Data came from immunoSEQ multiplex PCR; TCRdb stores just in-frame clones and leaves some out. The sample lists 90,000 to 120,000 clones, 60% to 75% occurring once. This receptor was identified in a man aged 25 to 40 in good health and CMV-seronegative. Sequencing input: PBMCs. V usage is TRBV2 and J usage is TRBJ2-2; D might be TRBD1 (6 bases). The DNA for the CDR3 is TGTGCCGGATTACAGGGTTTCGGGGAGCTGTTTTTT. Protein: CAGLQGFGELFF.